This TCR beta chain was retrieved from a study of identical twins. Study-level points and caveats: The models systematically underestimated how much out-of-frame TCR alpha was shared in monozygotic twins.

A remark on this clonotype: Its antigen is unidentified.

TCRdb re-derived calls from the 5' RACE reads in MiXCR, one entry per CDR3 protein. Among 1.5 million to 2 million distinct CDR3 sequences listed, about 32% were seen once. V lost 7 bases to trimming and J lost 10 bases; unmatched junction nucleotides: 5. The germline CDR1 and CDR2 sequences are MNHNY and SVGAGI (reference sequence). The CDR3 extends over 13 amino acids. This receptor was obtained from a newborn girl in good health. The sample consisted of cord blood. V is TRBV6-6 and J is TRBJ2-1; 12 bases align to TRBD2. The CDR3 nucleotides are TGTGCCAGCAAGGCTAGCGGGGGGGCGGAGCAGTTCTTC. This encodes CASKASGGAEQFF.